The next 32 T cell receptor beta chains were all read from a single sample in a study of blood T cell repertoires in COVID-19. Libraries were prepared by immunoSEQ multiplex PCR; TCRdb keeps only in-frame clonotypes and omits some of them. The data show about 190,000 clones, about 88% seen once. The sample taken for sequencing was peripheral blood. These receptors came from a woman in her thirties or forties who had recovered from COVID-19.

This clone was observed a single time. The rearrangement joins TRBV19 to TRBJ2-3; D is unresolved. The CDR3 consists of 14 residues. V was clipped by 4 bases and J by 2 bases, with 10 bases between them. Germline assignment: CDR1 LNHDA and CDR2 SQIVND (reference sequence). CDR3 DNA: TGTGCCAGTAGTAATGCCAGATTCACAGATACGCAGTATTTT. Translating it yields CASSNARFTDTQYF.

The chain combines TRBV6-2 or TRBV6-3 with TRBJ2-2, with 9 bases matching TRBD1. CDR3 length: 16 residues. Germline V gene sequence: CDR1 MNHEY, CDR2 SVGEGT. Trimming removed 6 bases from V and 1 base from J; junction bases left unmatched: 6. CDR3 sequence reads: CASSSAGQGNTGELFF. In DNA form, the CDR3 reads TGTGCCAGCAGCTCGGCGGGACAGGGGAACACCGGGGAGCTGTTTTTT.

CDR3 region: CASSYPERGSPLHF. In DNA, the CDR3 is TGTGCCAGCAGTTACCCAGAAAGAGGATCACCCCTCCACTTT. The V gene is TRBV6-5, the J gene TRBJ1-6; D not resolved. CDR1 MNHEY and CDR2 SVGAGI come from the germline V gene. This CDR3 region has 14 residues. The germline V and J ends were trimmed by 2 bases and 10 bases, with 12 bases remaining between them.

V and J are TRBV19 and TRBJ2-5; D might be TRBD1 (5 bases). The CDR3 has 15 residues. V dropped 9 bases and J dropped 3 bases, with 20 bases sitting between them. The germline V gene encodes CDR1 LNHDA and CDR2 SQIVND (reference sequence). CDR3: CASNNRRSGKETQYF. The CDR3 nucleotides read TGTGCCAGCAATAACAGGCGATCGGGTAAAGAGACCCAGTACTTC.

The chain employs TRBV12-3 or TRBV12-4 and TRBJ1-1, with a possible D match to TRBD1 (6 bases). Trimming stripped 8 bases from V and 0 bases from J, with 10 bases between. The CDR3 length is 13 residues. CDR3: CASCGQLNTEAFF. The CDR3 DNA reads as TGTGCCAGCTGTGGACAGCTGAACACTGAAGCTTTCTTT.

This clone has only one observation. The rearrangement uses TRBV4-1 and TRBJ2-4, with TRBD2 matching 7 bases. CDR3 length equals 16 residues. From germline, CDR1 is MGHRA and CDR2 YSYEKL. Losses at the gene ends were 1 base for V and 2 bases for J; bases not matched to a gene: 5. The DNA for the CDR3 is TGCGCCAGCAGCCAAGGTGGGAGGGCCACCAAAAACATTCAGTACTTC. Encoded protein: CASSQGGRATKNIQYF.

The V call is TRBV18, the J call TRBJ1-4; D uncertain. Trimming removed 6 bases from V and 2 bases from J, with 10 bases in between. The CDR3 spans 14 residues. CDR1 and CDR2 from the germline V gene are KGHSH and LQKENI. The CDR3 sequence is CASSVRSTNEKLFF. In DNA, the CDR3 is TGTGCCAGCTCCGTTCGGAGTACTAATGAAAAACTGTTTTTT.

This sequence joins TRBV29-1 and TRBJ2-3, with a possible D match to TRBD2 (6 bases). Trimming cost V 3 bases and J 5 bases, with 12 bases left between them. Germline lookup yields CDR1 SQVTM and CDR2 ANQGSEA. The CDR3 spans 13 residues. The DNA of the CDR3 is TGCAGCGTTGACACCCCGGGGGTAGATACGCAGTATTTT. Protein product: CSVDTPGVDTQYF.

The chain is built from TRBV18 and TRBJ1-2; tentative D call: TRBD1 (5 bases). Germline V CDR1 and CDR2: KGHSH, LQKENI. The ends were cut back, 7 bases at V and 4 bases at J, with 19 bases in the middle. This CDR3 has 15 residues. The CDR3, as DNA: TGTGCCAGCTTCACCAAGCAGGGTACGGGCTATGGCTACACCTTC. Protein sequence: CASFTKQGTGYGYTF.

The CDR3 DNA follows: TGTGCCAGCAGGCGGGGCGGCGAGACCCAGTACTTC. This translates into CASRRGGETQYF. The rearrangement uses TRBV12-3 or TRBV12-4 and TRBJ2-5, with TRBD2 as a possible D gene (6 bases). V shed 6 bases and J shed 5 bases, with 10 bases lying between them. The CDR3 sequence is 12 residues long.

V is TRBV20-1 and J is TRBJ2-1, with 9 bases matching TRBD2. V lost 3 bases and J lost 7; bases outside the gene matches: 10. Germline V CDR1 and CDR2: DFQATT, SNEGSKA (reference sequence). The CDR3 totals 15 residues. CDR3 protein: CSASPSSGRMNEQFF. CDR3 nucleotide sequence: TGCAGTGCTAGTCCTTCCAGCGGGAGGATGAATGAGCAGTTCTTC.

This clone was detected only a few times. The V and J genes are TRBV5-8 and TRBJ1-2; tentative D call: TRBD1 (6 bases). Between the trimmed V and J ends, which lost 1 base and 12 bases, there was a span of 19 bases. CDR3 length: 14 amino acids. Germline CDR1 SGHTS, CDR2 YDEGEE. DNA for the CDR3: TGTGCCAGCAGCTTGACCGGGACAATTTCATACGACACCTTC. Its translation: CASSLTGTISYDTF.

CDR3 sequence reads: CASSPTDRVGSYEQYF. CDR3 DNA: TGTGCCAGCAGCCCAACGGACAGGGTAGGCTCCTACGAGCAGTACTTC. V usage is TRBV7-2 and J usage is TRBJ2-7; TRBD1 aligns across 8 bases. CDR3 size: 16 residues. The ends lost 5 bases at V and 0 bases at J; junction bases unmatched: 9. CDR1 SGHTA and CDR2 FQGNSA come from the germline V gene.

The gene calls are TRBV27 and TRBJ1-2; weak D call: TRBD1 (5 bases). From germline, CDR1 is MNHEY and CDR2 SMNVEV (reference sequence). The V and J ends lost 3 bases and 4 bases respectively, with 15 bases between them. The CDR3 runs 15 residues. The CDR3 protein is CASSFVGSGGYGYTF. CDR3 DNA sequence: TGTGCCAGCAGTTTTGTTGGGTCCGGGGGCTATGGCTACACCTTC.

This clone showed up just once. This chain joins TRBV4-1 and TRBJ2-7, with D unclear. The CDR3 covers 16 residues. CDR1 and CDR2 from the germline V gene are MGHRA and YSYEKL. V was cut by 1 base and J by 0 bases, with 13 bases left in between. The CDR3 sequence: CASSQGPDISSYEQYF. CDR3 DNA: TGCGCCAGCAGCCAAGGCCCCGACATTAGCTCCTACGAGCAGTACTTC.

The V and J genes are TRBV6-1 and TRBJ2-2; a possible D gene is TRBD1 (5 bases). Deletions cut 0 bases from V and 1 base from J, with 12 bases between. The CDR3 extends over 17 amino acids. Germline V lookup: CDR1 MNHNS, CDR2 SASEGT. The CDR3 is CASSEAGEGLNTGELFF. The CDR3 nucleotides read TGTGCCAGCAGTGAAGCAGGGGAAGGATTGAACACCGGGGAGCTGTTTTTT.

This sequence joins TRBV6-6 and TRBJ2-7; TRBD1 matches 9 bases. The germline gives CDR1 MNHNY, CDR2 SVGAGI (reference sequence). Trimming removed 6 bases from V and 5 bases from J; junction bases left unmatched: 8. The CDR3 covers 14 residues. CDR3 protein: CASRPTGGFDEQYF. The CDR3, as DNA: TGTGCCAGCAGGCCTACAGGGGGCTTCGACGAGCAGTACTTC.

This clone was observed once. The chain has TRBV11-2 and TRBJ1-1; the D gene is possibly TRBD1 (5 bases). Trimming took off 0 bases at V and 0 bases at J, with 8 bases between the two ends. From germline, CDR1 is SGHAT and CDR2 FQNNGV. CDR3 length: 15 amino acids. The CDR3 DNA reads as TGTGCCAGCAGCTTAGACCCAGGGATGAACACTGAAGCTTTCTTT. Translation gives CASSLDPGMNTEAFF.

The chain links TRBV19 to TRBJ1-5; D not certain. Trimming cost V 5 bases and J 4 bases, with 12 bases left between them. This CDR3 region has 14 residues. Germline CDR1 LNHDA, CDR2 SQIVND (reference sequence). CDR3 coding DNA: TGTGCCAGTAGTTTAGGGAGGGATAATCAGCCCCAGCATTTT. Its translation is CASSLGRDNQPQHF.

The V call is TRBV30, the J call TRBJ2-3, with 14 bases fitting TRBD2. The CDR3 contains 14 residues. Germline loops: CDR1 GTSNPN, CDR2 SVGIG (reference sequence). V lost 8 bases and J lost 3; bases outside the gene matches: 4. CDR3 bases: TGTGCCGGGACTAGCGGGAGTGCTACAGATACGCAGTATTTT. This gives the protein CAGTSGSATDTQYF.

This clone came up once. V usage is TRBV19 and J usage is TRBJ2-1, with 10 bases that match TRBD2. Germline lookup yields CDR1 LNHDA and CDR2 SQIVND (reference sequence). V trimming: 0 bases; J trimming: 7 bases; junction bases outside the gene matches: 15. The CDR3 is 19 amino acids. In DNA, the CDR3 is TGTGCCAGTAGTATAGACCCACCTGTTGGAGCGGGAGGGAATAATGAGCAGTTCTTC. Amino acid sequence: CASSIDPPVGAGGNNEQFF.

V usage is TRBV27 and J usage is TRBJ1-1; 9 positions agree with TRBD1. Germline V lookup: CDR1 MNHEY, CDR2 SMNVEV (reference sequence). Unmatched junction bases numbered 6, after V lost 8 bases and J lost 11 bases. The CDR3 runs 11 residues. As DNA, the CDR3 is TGTGCCAGCGGCGACGACAGGGGGGCTTTCTTT. Residues: CASGDDRGAFF.

The chain is built from TRBV10-1 and TRBJ2-2, with TRBD1 matching over 9 bases. The CDR3 totals 15 residues. V lost 4 bases and J lost 3; bases outside the gene matches: 3. Germline V gene sequence: CDR1 WNHNN, CDR2 SYGVQD (reference sequence). The CDR3, as DNA: TGCGCCAGCAGTGGGGGACAGGGAGACACCGGGGAGCTGTTTTTT. Translating gives CASSGGQGDTGELFF.

This sequence joins TRBV28 and TRBJ1-1; 9 positions agree with TRBD1. Germline lookup yields CDR1 MDHEN and CDR2 SYDVKM. V lost 6 bases, J lost 4 bases, and 15 bases stayed unmatched. The CDR3 is 17 residues long. CDR3: CASRDYPGGQGITEAFF. CDR3 sequence (DNA): TGTGCCAGCAGAGACTATCCCGGGGGACAGGGCATCACTGAAGCTTTCTTT.

The CDR3 nucleotides read TGTGCCAGTACCTCGGGACAGGGAAATTCACCCCTCCACTTT. It translates to CASTSGQGNSPLHF. The J gene is TRBJ1-6, the V gene TRBV19, with 9 bases matching TRBD1. The V gene's germline CDR1 is LNHDA and CDR2 SQIVND (reference sequence). CDR3 size: 14 residues. V shed 7 bases, J shed 7 bases, and the junction held 5 bases outside the gene matches.

The chain has TRBV7-2 and TRBJ2-3, with D unclear. The ends were cut back, 4 bases at V and 0 bases at J, with 8 bases in the middle. The CDR3 runs 14 residues. Germline V gene data show CDR1 as SGHTA and CDR2 as FQGNSA. DNA for the CDR3: TGTGCCAGCAGCTCCGCGTGGAGCACAGATACGCAGTATTTT. Its protein product is CASSSAWSTDTQYF.

This clone was picked up one time. V is TRBV28 and J is TRBJ2-5, with 7 bases that match TRBD2. Germline-derived CDR1 and CDR2 are MDHEN and SYDVKM. V lost 7 bases, J lost 9 bases, and 14 bases stayed unmatched. The CDR3 extends over 14 amino acids. This CDR3 is CASTRGGDTRAQYF. In DNA form, the CDR3 reads TGTGCCAGCACCCGGGGAGGGGATACTCGGGCCCAGTACTTC.

The chain is built from TRBV30 and TRBJ1-5; TRBD1 agrees at 10 bases. The CDR3 runs 15 residues. Per the germline V gene, CDR1 is GTSNPN and CDR2 is SVGIG (reference sequence). V lost 1 base to trimming and J lost 5 bases; unmatched junction nucleotides: 5. The CDR3 DNA is TGTGCCTGGAGTGATGGACAGGGGGTATATCAGCCCCAGCATTTT. This encodes CAWSDGQGVYQPQHF.

This chain uses TRBV7-8 with TRBJ2-5; the match to TRBD2 covers 9 bases. The CDR3 totals 16 residues. Trimming at V came to 4 bases and at J to 4 bases, leaving 10 bases not matched to a gene. Germline V gene sequence: CDR1 SGHVS, CDR2 FQNEAQ. The CDR3 is CASSSLGLANIETQYF. For the CDR3, the DNA is TGTGCCAGCAGCTCCCTGGGACTAGCCAACATAGAGACCCAGTACTTC.

The gene calls are TRBV2 and TRBJ2-7; 9 bases align to TRBD1. CDR1 and CDR2 from the germline V gene are SNHLY and FYNNEI. J gave up 1 base and V 3 bases, and 7 bases lay outside the gene matches. This CDR3 comprises 16 residues. The CDR3 DNA reads TGTGCCAGCAGTGACCCCGGGACAGGGAAATCCTACGAGCAGTACTTC. Amino acids: CASSDPGTGKSYEQYF.

This chain links TRBV6-5 with TRBJ2-2; D gene ambiguous. V lost 4 bases, J lost 2 bases, and 11 bases lay in between. CDR3 length equals 15 residues. Germline-derived CDR1 and CDR2 are MNHEY and SVGAGI. The chain's CDR3 is CASSLATYNTGELFF. The CDR3 DNA reads TGTGCCAGCAGTTTAGCTACCTATAACACCGGGGAGCTGTTTTTT.

The V and J genes are TRBV19 and TRBJ2-6, with TRBD2 matching over 14 bases. This CDR3 contains 20 residues. J lost 0 bases, V lost 5 bases, and 9 bases had no gene match. CDR1 LNHDA and CDR2 SQIVND come from the germline V gene (reference sequence). In DNA, the CDR3 is TGTGCCAGTAGTTCGGGACTAGCGGGAGAGTTTTCCTCTGGGGCCAACGTCCTGACTTTC. Protein: CASSSGLAGEFSSGANVLTF. Combining the CDR3 with reference TRBV19 and TRBJ2-6 gives the whole variable domain DGGITQSPKYLFRKEGQNVTLSCEQNLNHDAMYWYRQDPGQGLRLIYYSQIVNDFQKGDIAEGYSVSREKKESFPLTVTSAQKNPTAFYLCASSSGLAGEFSSGANVLTFGAGSRLTVL.